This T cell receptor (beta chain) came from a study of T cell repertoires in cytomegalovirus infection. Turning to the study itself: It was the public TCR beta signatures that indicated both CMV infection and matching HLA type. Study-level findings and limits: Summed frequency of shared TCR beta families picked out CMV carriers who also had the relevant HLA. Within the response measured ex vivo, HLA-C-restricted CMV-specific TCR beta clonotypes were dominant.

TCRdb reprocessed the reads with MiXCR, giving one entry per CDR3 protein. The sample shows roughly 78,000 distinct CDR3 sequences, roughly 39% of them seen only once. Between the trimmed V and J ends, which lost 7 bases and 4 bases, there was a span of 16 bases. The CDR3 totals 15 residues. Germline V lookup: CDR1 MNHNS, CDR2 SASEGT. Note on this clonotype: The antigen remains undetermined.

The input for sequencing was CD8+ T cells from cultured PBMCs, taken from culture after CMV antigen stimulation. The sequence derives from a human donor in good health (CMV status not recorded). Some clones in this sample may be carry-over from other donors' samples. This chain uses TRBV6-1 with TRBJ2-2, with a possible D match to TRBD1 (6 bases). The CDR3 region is CASIYRDDFTGELFF. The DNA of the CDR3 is TGTGCCAGCATTTACAGGGACGACTTCACCGGGGAGCTGTTTTTT.